This TCR beta chain emerged from a study of PD-L1 blockade in urothelial cancer. Study summary: Atezolizumab 1,200 mg was given intravenously every 3 weeks, starting 2014.

CDR3 length: 17 amino acids. Germline loops: CDR1 MGHRA, CDR2 YSYEKL. V was clipped by 3 bases and J by 2 bases; unmatched bases: 8. The investigators introduced synthetic TCR analog templates into each PCR as spikes. Clones were sequenced by immunoSEQ multiplex PCR, and TCRdb holds only the in-frame ones, with some missing. The sample contains around 80,000 clones, around 93% of which appear only once. Time point meaning: peripheral blood 6 weeks after treatment start. Disease in patients was locally advanced or metastatic urothelial carcinoma. The count of this clone is one. Its antigen is unidentified. Study findings and constraints: Pretreatment clonality of the blood TCR repertoire below the median was predictive of superior survival.

The chain is built from TRBV4-1 and TRBJ2-1, with TRBD2 matching 9 bases. This specimen consisted of PBMCs, obtained around atezolizumab (anti-PD-L1) treatment. The receptor's source is a woman of 80 years or more with urothelial cancer. The CDR3 DNA is TGCGCCAGCAGCCACCCCGGGGCTAGCGGGGCCTACAATGAGCAGTTCTTC. Encoded protein: CASSHPGASGAYNEQFF.